This T cell receptor (beta chain) appears in the sequencing data of a study of technical replicates of blood from a handful of donors (dated 2017 in TCRdb). Reading the germline V gene gives CDR1 LGHNA and CDR2 YNFKEQ. Germline trimming: 5 bases from V, 2 bases from J; junction bases outside gene matches: 8. The CDR3 goes from the cysteine to the phenylalanine over 16 residues. Here the CDR3 DNA is all that survives: 48 bases in frame from base 1. Of note for this clone: The antigen it binds to is not known. Nothing much larger sits one base from this clone, and base qualities are not available.

The library was built by means of the immunoSEQ multiplex PCR assay. TCRdb re-hosts the immuneACCESS table, in-frame sequences only. Its copies lack some clones; in the studies checked, an unresolved V gene accounts for under half of them, and the cause for the rest is not known. In this sample the table shows about 14,000 clones, around four fifths of which occur a single time. The ten top clones hold roughly 11% of the sample. Sequenced: PBMCs. This TCR came from a human donor in good health. Here the chain combines TRBV4-2 and TRBJ1-5, and 8 junction bases match TRBD1. For the CDR3, the sequence is CASSNMQGAGNQPQHF. The sequenced DNA: TGTGCCAGCAGCAATATGCAGGGGGCTGGCAATCAGCCCCAGCATTTT.